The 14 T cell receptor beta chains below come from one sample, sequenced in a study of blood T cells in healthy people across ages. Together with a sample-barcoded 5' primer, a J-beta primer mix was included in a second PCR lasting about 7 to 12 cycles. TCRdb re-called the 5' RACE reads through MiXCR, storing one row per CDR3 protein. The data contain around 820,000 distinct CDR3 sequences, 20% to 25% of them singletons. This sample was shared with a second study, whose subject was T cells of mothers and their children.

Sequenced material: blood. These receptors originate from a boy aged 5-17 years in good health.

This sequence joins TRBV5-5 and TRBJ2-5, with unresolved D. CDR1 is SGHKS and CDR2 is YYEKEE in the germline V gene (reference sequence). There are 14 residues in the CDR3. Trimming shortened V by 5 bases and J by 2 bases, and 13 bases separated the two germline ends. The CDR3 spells CASSTNPNQETQYF. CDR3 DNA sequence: TGTGCCAGCAGTACCAATCCGAATCAAGAGACCCAGTACTTC.

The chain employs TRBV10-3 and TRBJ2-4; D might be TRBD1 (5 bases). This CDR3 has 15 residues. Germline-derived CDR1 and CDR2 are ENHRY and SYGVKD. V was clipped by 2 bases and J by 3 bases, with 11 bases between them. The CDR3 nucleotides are TGTGCCATCAGTGAGCTCAGGGCGGACAAAAACATTCAGTACTTC. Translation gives CAISELRADKNIQYF.

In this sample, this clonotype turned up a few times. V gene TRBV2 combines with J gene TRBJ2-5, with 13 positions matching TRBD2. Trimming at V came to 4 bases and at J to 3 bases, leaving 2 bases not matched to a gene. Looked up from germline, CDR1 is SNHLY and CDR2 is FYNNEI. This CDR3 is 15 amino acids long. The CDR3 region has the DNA TGTGCCAGCAGTGTGGGGACTAGCGGGGAAGAGACCCAGTACTTC. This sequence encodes CASSVGTSGEETQYF.

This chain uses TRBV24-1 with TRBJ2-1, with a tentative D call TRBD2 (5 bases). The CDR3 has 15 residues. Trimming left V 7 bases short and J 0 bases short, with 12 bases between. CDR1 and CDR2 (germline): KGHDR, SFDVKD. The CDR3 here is CATSAGSSSYNEQFF. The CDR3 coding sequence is TGTGCCACCAGCGCGGGTTCTAGCTCCTACAATGAGCAGTTCTTC.

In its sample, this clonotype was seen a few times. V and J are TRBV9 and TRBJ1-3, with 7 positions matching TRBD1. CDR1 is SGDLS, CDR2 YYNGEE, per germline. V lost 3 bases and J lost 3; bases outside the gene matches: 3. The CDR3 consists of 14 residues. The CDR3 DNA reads TGTGCCAGCAGCGGGGGGACAGTTGGAAACACCATATATTTT. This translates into CASSGGTVGNTIYF.

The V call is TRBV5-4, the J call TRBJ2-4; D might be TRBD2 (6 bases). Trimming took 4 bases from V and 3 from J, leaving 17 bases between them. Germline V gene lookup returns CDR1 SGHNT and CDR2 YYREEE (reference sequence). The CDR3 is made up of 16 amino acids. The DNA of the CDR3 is TGTGCCAGCAGCGGAGGGACGGATGTACTCAAAAACATTCAGTACTTC. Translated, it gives CASSGGTDVLKNIQYF.

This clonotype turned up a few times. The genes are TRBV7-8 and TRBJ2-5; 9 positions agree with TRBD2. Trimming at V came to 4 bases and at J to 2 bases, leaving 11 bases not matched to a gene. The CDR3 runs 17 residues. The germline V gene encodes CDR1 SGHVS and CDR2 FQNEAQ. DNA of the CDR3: TGTGCCAGCAGCTCACAACGACTAGCGGACTGGCAAGAGACCCAGTACTTC. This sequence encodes CASSSQRLADWQETQYF.

CDR3 in amino acids: CATSDLGGIETQYF. Written as DNA, the CDR3 is TGTGCCACCAGTGATTTGGGGGGGATAGAGACCCAGTACTTC. The rearrangement links TRBV24-1 to TRBJ2-5; perhaps TRBD2 as D (6 bases). Trimming removed 0 bases from V and 4 bases from J, with 8 bases in between. Germline CDR1 and CDR2: KGHDR and SFDVKD. The CDR3 length is 14 residues.

CDR3 bases: TGTGCCAGCAGTTTATCTACGGGGCCGACCAGCAATCAGCCCCAGCATTTT. Protein: CASSLSTGPTSNQPQHF. The chain carries TRBV27 and TRBJ1-5; weak D call: TRBD1 (5 bases). The germline V and J ends were trimmed by 0 bases and 1 base, with 13 bases remaining between them. The germline gives CDR1 MNHEY, CDR2 SMNVEV (reference sequence). This CDR3 comprises 17 residues.

CDR3 coding DNA: TGTGCCAGCTCACCACCGACAGGGGGATATCAGGAGACCCAGTACTTC. It encodes CASSPPTGGYQETQYF. This chain connects TRBV18 to TRBJ2-5, with 9 bases aligning to TRBD1. Germline V gene data show CDR1 as KGHSH and CDR2 as LQKENI. This CDR3 has 16 residues. J gave up 5 bases and V 0 bases, and 7 bases lay outside the gene matches. Combining the CDR3 with reference TRBV18 and TRBJ2-5 gives the whole variable domain NAGVMQNPRHLVRRRGQEARLRCSPMKGHSHVYWYRQLPEEGLKFMVYLQKENIIDESGMPKERFSAEFPKEGPSILRIQQVVRGDSAAYFCASSPPTGGYQETQYFGPGTRLLVL.

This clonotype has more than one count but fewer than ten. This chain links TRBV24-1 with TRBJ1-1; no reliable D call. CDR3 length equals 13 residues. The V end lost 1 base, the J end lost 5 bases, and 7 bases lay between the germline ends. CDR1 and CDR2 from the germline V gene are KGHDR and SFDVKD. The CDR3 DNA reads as TGTGCCACCAGTGATTTCGGGGATACTGAAGCTTTCTTT. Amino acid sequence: CATSDFGDTEAFF.

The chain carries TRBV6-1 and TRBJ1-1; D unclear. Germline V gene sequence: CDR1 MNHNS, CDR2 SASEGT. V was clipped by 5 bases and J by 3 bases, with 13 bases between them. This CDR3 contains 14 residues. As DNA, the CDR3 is TGTGCCAGCAGTCCTAACATCAAGTACACTGAAGCTTTCTTT. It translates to CASSPNIKYTEAFF.

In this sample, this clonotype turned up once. In nucleotides, the CDR3 is TGCAGTGCTAGTGAGGGGGAACCCTACGAGCAGTACTTC. Translating it yields CSASEGEPYEQYF. V is TRBV20-1 and J is TRBJ2-1; perhaps TRBD1 as D (6 bases). The J call may not be correct, given that the DNA end is closer to TRBJ2-7. The germline V gene has CDR1 DFQATT and CDR2 SNEGSKA (reference sequence). The CDR3 covers 13 residues.

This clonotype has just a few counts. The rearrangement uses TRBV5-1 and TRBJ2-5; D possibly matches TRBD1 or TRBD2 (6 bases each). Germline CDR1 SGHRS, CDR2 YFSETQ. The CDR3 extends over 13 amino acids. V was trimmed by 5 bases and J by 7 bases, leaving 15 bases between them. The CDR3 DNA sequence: TGCGCCAGCAGGGTAGCCCGGGGGCGGACCCAGTACTTC. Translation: CASRVARGRTQYF.